This T cell receptor (beta chain) was recovered during a study of T cells after yellow fever vaccination. The sample holds a few counts of this clonotype. Its antigen is currently unknown. The CDR3 runs to 13 residues. Germline trimming cut 8 bases from V and 5 bases from J; bases unmatched to any gene: 6. Germline loops: CDR1 SGHVS, CDR2 FQNEAQ. Study-wide results and caveats: Detected again after the booster were most primary-vaccination clones, at approximately 95% CD4 and 70% to 90% CD8. A secondary response was less intense yet reached its peak sooner, at day 5 versus 15.

Each CDR3 protein gets one entry after TCRdb re-called the 5' RACE reads with MiXCR. The sample lists 550,000 to 750,000 distinct CDR3 sequences; roughly 13% were seen once. The origin of this receptor is a man younger than 45 who received the YFV17D yellow fever vaccine. The sample in question was PBMCs, obtained on the day of the yellow fever booster vaccination. The V and J genes are TRBV7-8 and TRBJ2-3, with TRBD1 matching over 8 bases. CDR3 coding DNA: TGTGCCAGCGCCGGGACAGGTTTAGATACGCAGTATTTT. This sequence encodes CASAGTGLDTQYF. Full variable domain (outside the CDR3, taken from reference TRBV7-8 and TRBJ2-3): GAGVSQSPRYKVAKRGQDVALRCDPISGHVSLFWYQQALGQGPEFLTYFQNEAQLDKSGLPSDRFFAERPEGSVSTLKIQRTQQEDSAVYLCASAGTGLDTQYFGPGTRLTVL.